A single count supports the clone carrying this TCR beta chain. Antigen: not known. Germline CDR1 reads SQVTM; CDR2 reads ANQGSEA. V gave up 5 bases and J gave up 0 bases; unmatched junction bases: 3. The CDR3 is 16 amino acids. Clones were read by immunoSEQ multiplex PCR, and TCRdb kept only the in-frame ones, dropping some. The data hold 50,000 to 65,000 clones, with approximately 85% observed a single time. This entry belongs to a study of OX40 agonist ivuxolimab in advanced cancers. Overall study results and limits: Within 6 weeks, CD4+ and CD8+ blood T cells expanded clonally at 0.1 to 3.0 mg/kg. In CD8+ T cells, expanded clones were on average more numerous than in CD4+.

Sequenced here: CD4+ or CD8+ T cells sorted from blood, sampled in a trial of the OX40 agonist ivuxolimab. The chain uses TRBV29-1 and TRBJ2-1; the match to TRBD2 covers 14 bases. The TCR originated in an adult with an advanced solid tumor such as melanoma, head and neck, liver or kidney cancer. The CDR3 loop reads CSVSGTSGSSYNEQFF. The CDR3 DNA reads TGCAGCGTTTCTGGGACTAGCGGGAGCTCCTACAATGAGCAGTTCTTC.